These 8 T cell receptor beta chains were sequenced from one sample in a study of blood T cell repertoires in COVID-19. Some clones are missing from TCRdb's copy, which holds only in-frame ones; the method was immunoSEQ multiplex PCR. Of under 300,000 clones detected, about nine tenths appear once; the ten largest clones hold 6% to 7%. Sequencing was performed on PBMCs or T cells enriched from blood (not recorded which). The receptor source for this set is a woman in her 30s with acute COVID-19.

The rearrangement uses TRBV6-5 and TRBJ2-2, with D maybe TRBD1 (6 bases). With 6 bases removed from V and 4 bases from J, the gap between germline ends came to 9 bases. Germline CDR1 is MNHEY and CDR2 is SVGAGI. CDR3 length equals 13 residues. CDR3 region: CASRGARTGELFF. The CDR3 DNA reads as TGTGCCAGCAGGGGGGCCCGCACCGGGGAGCTGTTTTTT.

This clone was detected only a few times. The chain's CDR3 is CSVEGRFGRANTEAFF. CDR3 bases: TGCAGCGTTGAAGGGCGTTTCGGGAGGGCGAACACTGAAGCTTTCTTT. This chain uses TRBV29-1 with TRBJ1-1; D not certain. This CDR3 is built from 16 residues. V was trimmed by 1 base and J by 1 base, leaving 16 bases between them. Germline V CDR1 and CDR2: SQVTM, ANQGSEA.

This clone was seen a few times. The chain recombines TRBV7-3 with TRBJ2-2; D perhaps matches TRBD2 (5 bases). Between the trimmed V and J ends, which lost 5 bases and 7 bases, there was a span of 20 bases. Germline CDR1 reads SGHTA; CDR2 reads FQGTGA. This CDR3 region has 16 residues. The CDR3: CASSLSRAENFGELFF. CDR3 in DNA: TGTGCCAGCAGCCTCTCGCGGGCCGAAAACTTCGGGGAGCTGTTTTTT. The complete variable domain, with remaining parts taken from reference TRBV7-3 and TRBJ2-2, reads GAGVSQTPSNKVTEKGKYVELRCDPISGHTALYWYRQSLGQGPEFLIYFQGTGAADDSGLPNDRFFAVRPEGSVSTLKIQRTERGDSAVYLCASSLSRAENFGELFFGEGSRLTVL.

The J gene is TRBJ2-1, the V gene TRBV23-1; 14 bases map to TRBD2. TRBV23-1 is an ORF, and what it does is uncertain. V was clipped by 4 bases and J by 3 bases; unmatched bases: 14. CDR3 length: 20 amino acids. CDR3 DNA: TGCGCCAGCAGTCGGCCGGGGACTAGCGGGAGTTCCCCCCGCTACAATGAGCAGTTCTTC. Translation: CASSRPGTSGSSPRYNEQFF.

This sequence joins TRBV27 and TRBJ2-7; 7 bases line up with TRBD1. Losses at the gene ends were 4 bases for V and 4 bases for J; bases not matched to a gene: 13. The CDR3 covers 16 residues. Germline V gene sequence: CDR1 MNHEY, CDR2 SMNVEV (reference sequence). The CDR3 nucleotides are TGTGCCAGCAGTTACCACGGACAGGTCGCTGAATACGAGCAGTACTTC. Translation: CASSYHGQVAEYEQYF.

This clone was picked up a small number of times. The chain uses TRBV27 and TRBJ1-6, with D unclear. The germline V gene encodes CDR1 MNHEY and CDR2 SMNVEV (reference sequence). With 2 bases removed from V and 6 bases from J, the gap between germline ends came to 5 bases. The CDR3 totals 13 residues. The CDR3 is CASSLHGNSPLHF. Written as DNA, the CDR3 is TGTGCCAGCAGTTTACACGGTAATTCACCCCTCCACTTT.

The chain recombines TRBV3-1 (or the pseudogene TRBV3-2) with TRBJ2-7, with D possibly matching TRBD1 (6 bases). V lost 4 bases, J lost 2 bases, and 15 bases lay in between. The CDR3 length is 15 residues. Germline assignment: CDR1 LGHDT and CDR2 YNNKEL (reference sequence). In DNA form, the CDR3 reads TGTGCCAGCAGCCCCGGGACACTTAGGGCCTACGAGCAGTACTTC. Its translation: CASSPGTLRAYEQYF.

This chain connects TRBV27 to TRBJ2-2; perhaps TRBD2 as D (6 bases). The germline V gene has CDR1 MNHEY and CDR2 SMNVEV (reference sequence). This CDR3 contains 16 residues. V was trimmed by 0 bases and J by 3 bases, leaving 11 bases between them. The CDR3 bases are TGTGCCAGCAGTTTATCGATAACGGGGGACACCGGGGAGCTGTTTTTT. Protein sequence: CASSLSITGDTGELFF.